This record concerns one TCR beta chain sequence. Antigen unknown. The J segment lost 0 bases and the V segment lost 0 bases, leaving 8 bases of the junction unmatched. Germline assignment: CDR1 SGHRS and CDR2 YFSETQ. The CDR3 length is 18 residues. TCR beta libraries were prepared from cDNA with unique molecular identifiers. TCRdb fed the PCR reads into MiXCR, producing one record per CDR3 protein. Among roughly 600,000 distinct CDR3 sequences listed, around 40% were seen once. This sample stems from a study of post-analysis software for immune sequencing data. Study as a whole: Several disease courses (relapsing-remitting, secondary progressive and progressive-relapsing) of multiple sclerosis were included. Study results and caveats: Multiple sclerosis was associated with a significant reduction in normalized Chao1 diversity relative to controls. In patients, TRBV5-6, TRBV5-1 and TRBV20-1 belonged to roughly five TRBV segments found more frequently than in controls.

The sequence was obtained from a girl between 5 and 17 years old with multiple sclerosis. This chain connects TRBV5-1 to TRBJ2-4; 8 nucleotides align to TRBD2. The sequencing sample was made of blood. The CDR3 sequence: CASSLVGSGTLAKNIQYF. The DNA for the CDR3 is TGCGCCAGCAGCTTGGTGGGTAGCGGGACCCTAGCCAAAAACATTCAGTACTTC. The full variable domain, with the rest looked up from reference TRBV5-1 and TRBJ2-4, is KAGVTQTPRYLIKTRGQQVTLSCSPISGHRSVSWYQQTPGQGLQFLFEYFSETQRNKGNFPGRFSGRQFSNSRSEMNVSTLELGDSALYLCASSLVGSGTLAKNIQYFGAGTRLSVL.